The following is a TCR beta chain sequence with its context. This clonotype has at least ten counts. Its antigen is currently not known. The input lacks base qualities; no much larger clone sits a single base away. Libraries of naive CD8 T cells were generated from around 20,000 to 990,000 sorted cells, with 10%, 30% or 50% of the purified RNA used. Naive CD8 T cells were FACS-sorted as CD8+CD4-CCR7+CD45RA+ on a BD FACSAria II into RLT Plus buffer. To test detection sensitivity, Jurkat RNA equal to ten TCR copies was added to samples of about 20,000-1,000,000 naive CD8 T cells. CD8 T cells were enriched using RosetteSep CD8+ T Cell Enrichment Cocktail and Ficoll-Paque, and the enriched cells then underwent ACK red cell lysis. The sample originates from a study of molecular identifiers for immune sequencing clone quantification (dated by TCRdb to about 2018). Study-level background: For a replicate experiment, RNA from 20,000 or 100,000 naive CD8 T cells was divided into five aliquots, of which four were sequenced. This methods study used CD8 T cells to benchmark TCR RNA copy counting and molecular-identifier clustering-based TCR repertoire sequencing (MIDCIRS).

Library preparation was by PCR. This sample was sequenced with an Illumina HiSeq 4000. Bulk TCR libraries were generated as previously described, with the TCR primers listed in Table S5 used. The Qiagen AllPrep DNA/RNA kit was used to purify total RNA. Before analysis, reads from multiple sequencing runs of the same library were pooled. In the paper's pipeline: Reads were retained only if an exact TCR constant sequence was present, and the retained reads were trimmed to 150 nt and grouped according to their 12-nt molecular barcodes. Within each barcode group, reads were sub-clustered at a 15% Levenshtein threshold, and quality-weighted consensus sequences were built per RNA molecule. Non-functional sequences were removed, as were lower-count sequences one edit away from another. Based on a fit of two negative binomial distributions, barcode sub-clusters having less than 20% of the maximum read count were discarded. TCRdb passed the public sequencing reads through fastp at Q25 and MiXCR, retaining productive beta sequences. Rows with one shared CDR3 protein collapse into an entry with the most common genes and DNA. These V and J calls are TCRdb output, not the study's own analysis. The sample profile shows 600,000 to 650,000 distinct CDR3 sequences; 15% to 20% of them were found once. The ten biggest clones cover 0.85% of the sample.

General conclusions and limits of the study: Naive libraries contained spiked-in Jurkat TCR RNA (approximately nine copies' worth), which is not part of the donor repertoire. Identical TCR molecules sharing a barcode could cause highly expanded clone sizes to be underestimated. When barcode sub-clustering was omitted, TCR diversity was inflated by chimeric consensus sequences, with chimeras reaching as high as 47%. In CMV-specific effector cells, clones with more than 20 RNA copies contained over 98% of molecules, whereas in naive cells such clones contained under 1% of molecules. Spiked-in Jurkat TCR RNA equivalent to a single cell was reported to be detectable even among 850,000 to 1,000,000 naive CD8 T cells. Approximately 3.3 recovered TCR RNA copies per cell were obtained by modeling, versus about 9.7 by digital PCR, implying a capture efficiency of around 28%.

Ends trimmed: V by 1 base, J by 0 bases; bases unmatched to a gene: 6. The CDR3 measures 17 amino acids from cysteine to phenylalanine. Only the CDR3 DNA stays, 51 bases, in frame from base 1. As encoded in the germline V gene, CDR1 is LGHNA while CDR2 is YSLEER. This chain is built from TRBV4-3 and TRBJ1-1; 9 of the junction bases match TRBD1. The sequence derives from a human donor in good health. Some libraries in this study had Jurkat cell RNA spiked in. Input material: naive CD8+ T cells from blood, with Jurkat cell RNA spiked in. Interpreted using the paper, the cell subset or site label stands for: FACS-sorted CD8+CD4-CCR7+CD45RA+ naive T cells. The CDR3 protein: CASSQVLGQGLNTEAFF. At the DNA level, the sequence is TGCGCCAGCAGCCAAGTATTGGGACAGGGATTGAACACTGAAGCTTTCTTT.